Listed here is a single TCR beta chain. The antigen is not known. This sample stems from a study of cytomegalovirus exposure and HLA in healthy donors. Study-level findings and limits: Indistinguishable V segments such as TRBV6-2 and TRBV6-3 were excluded.

The CDR3 is 14 residues long. CDR1 SGHAT and CDR2 FQNNGV come from the germline V gene. V lost 5 bases, J lost 4 bases, and 11 bases lay in between. Researchers ran the PCR with 60 Vbeta and 13 Jbeta primers. Under the authors' procedure: As a later analysis found, there were 70 million to 90 million unique TCR beta chains, of which roughly 11 million were shared. The protocol was immunoSEQ multiplex PCR, while the TCRdb copy is restricted to in-frame clones and leaves out a portion. Clonal size and the V and J genes are those of that table, whereas D and trimming came from the DNA. The sample has roughly 49,000 clones, around 81% seen once.

The TCR originated in a boy aged 5 to 17 in good health and CMV-seropositive. This chain joins TRBV11-2 and TRBJ2-2, with TRBD2 as a possible D gene (6 bases). The material sequenced was PBMCs. The CDR3 nucleotides read TGTGCCAGCAGCAGGTCTAGCGTCACCGGGGAGCTGTTTTTT. Protein sequence: CASSRSSVTGELFF.